This T cell receptor (beta chain) derives from a study of radiation and T cells in renal cell carcinoma. Study-level background: Nephrectomy followed 15 Gy stereotactic body radiation by 4 weeks. Overall study results and limits: In blood, top tumor clones expanded by 2 weeks, shrinking by 4.

A remark on this clone: The antigen is undetermined.

This sample's time point: blood 2 weeks post-SBRT. Treatment given: 15 Gy SBRT to primary tumor, nephrectomy 4 weeks later. Blood was sampled at baseline, 2 weeks and 4 weeks after SBRT. The patient's renal cell carcinoma had clear cell pathology. The table came from immunoSEQ multiplex PCR; TCRdb's copy has only in-frame clones and leaves some out. The sample lists just over 150,000 clones, 87% seen once, with 10% to 15% in the top ten. The CDR3 loop spans 11 amino acids. Trimming took off 5 bases at V and 8 bases at J, with 7 bases between the two ends. CDR1 is LNHDA, CDR2 SQIVND, per germline (reference sequence).

The sequencing here drew on blood, taken from a patient whose treatment included radiotherapy and nephrectomy. The rearrangement joins TRBV19 to TRBJ2-1, with TRBD2 as a possible D gene (6 bases). The clonotype originates from a woman in her fifties or sixties with renal cell carcinoma. The CDR3 protein is CASSRGYEQFF. The DNA for the CDR3 is TGTGCCAGTAGTCGGGGGTATGAGCAGTTCTTC.